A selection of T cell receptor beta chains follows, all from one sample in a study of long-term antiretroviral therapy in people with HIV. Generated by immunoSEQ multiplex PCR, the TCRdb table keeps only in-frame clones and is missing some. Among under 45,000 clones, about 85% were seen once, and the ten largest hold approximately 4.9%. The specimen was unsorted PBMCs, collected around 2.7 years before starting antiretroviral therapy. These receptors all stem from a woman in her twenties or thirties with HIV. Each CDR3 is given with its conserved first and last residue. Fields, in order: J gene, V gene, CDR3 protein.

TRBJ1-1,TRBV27,CASSQGINTEAFF
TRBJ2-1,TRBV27,CASIALSGLNNEQFF
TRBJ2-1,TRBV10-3,CAISERSGGTGNNEQFF
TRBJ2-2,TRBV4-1,CASSQISTDGELFF
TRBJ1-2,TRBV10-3,CAISEGSQYRTGYTF
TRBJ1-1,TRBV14,CASSQVMAYSEAFF
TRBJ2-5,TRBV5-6,CASSKKRHLSRETQYF
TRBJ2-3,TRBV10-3,CAISAAGGGPSLGTDTQYF
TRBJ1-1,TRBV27,CASMFGEATEAFF
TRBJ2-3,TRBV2,CASSLGSGPDTQYF
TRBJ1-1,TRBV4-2,CASSARQGQNTEAFF
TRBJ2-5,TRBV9,CASSRTGGLQETQYF
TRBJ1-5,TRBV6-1,CASSETRGGQPQHF
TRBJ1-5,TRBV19,CASGTGGAYQPQHF
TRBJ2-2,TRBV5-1,CASSRGDAPRELFF
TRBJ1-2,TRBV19,CASSTSPVRVGFSGYTF
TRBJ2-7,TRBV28,CASSLSPGSYEQYF
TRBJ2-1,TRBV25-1,CASSEGTGFYNEQFF
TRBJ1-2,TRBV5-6,CASSLANFNGDRGYTF
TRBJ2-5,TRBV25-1,CASTQRGPGAGGTQYF
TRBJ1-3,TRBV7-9,CASQTGQSGNTIYF
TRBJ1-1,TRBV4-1,CASSPRVNTEAFF
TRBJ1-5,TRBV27,CASSLKAKNQPQHF
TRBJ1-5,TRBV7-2,CASSPVGGGTGNQPQHF
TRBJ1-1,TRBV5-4,CASTRALANTEAFF
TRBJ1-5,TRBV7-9,CASSSTGTGSNQPQHF
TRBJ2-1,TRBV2,CASSSYGYEQFF
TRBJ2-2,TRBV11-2,CASSPQSTGELFF
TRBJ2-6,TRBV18,CASSPGQGPSGANVLTF
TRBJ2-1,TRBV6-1,CASSDITGFGGAWNEQFF
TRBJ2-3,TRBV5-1,CASSLEVTGRGTDTQYF
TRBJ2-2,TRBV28,CASSPANTGELFF
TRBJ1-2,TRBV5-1,CASSLSGYGGYTF
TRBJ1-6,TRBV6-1,CASRGDTLYNSPLHF
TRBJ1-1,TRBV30,CAWSPGLNTEAFF
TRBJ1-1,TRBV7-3,CASRREGNPNTEAFF
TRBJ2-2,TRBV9,CASSRPSGGTGELFF
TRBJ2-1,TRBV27,CASSPFLRSSYNEQFF
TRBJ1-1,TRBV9,CASSVVSEAFF
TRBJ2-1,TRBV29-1,CSSLTSLGFGQFF
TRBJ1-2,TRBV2,CASPTANYGYTF
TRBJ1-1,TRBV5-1,CASSLGGVWTEAFF
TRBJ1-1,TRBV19,CASSITGPPPEAFF
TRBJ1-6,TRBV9,CASSALGQSSSPLHF
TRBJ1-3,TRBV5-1,CASSWGQGGHPSGNTIYF
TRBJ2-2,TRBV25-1,CASRGTFLPGTGELFF
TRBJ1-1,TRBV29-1,CSVVTGGGEAFF
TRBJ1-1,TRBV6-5,CASSSRGVNTEAFF
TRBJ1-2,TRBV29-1,CSVEDLPENYGYTF
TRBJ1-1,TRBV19,CASSEQTNTEAFF
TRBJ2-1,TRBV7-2,CASSRGLAGGLYNEQFF
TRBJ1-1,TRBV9,CASTKTPGSLPEAFF
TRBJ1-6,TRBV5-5,CASSFHDQGSPLHF
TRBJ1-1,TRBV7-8,CASSFGGLNTEAFF
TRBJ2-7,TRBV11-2,CASSFGQARGEQYF
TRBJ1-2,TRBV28,CASLGNGYTF
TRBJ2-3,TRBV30,CAWKSWGAADTQYF
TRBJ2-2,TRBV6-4,CASSVAGENTGELFF
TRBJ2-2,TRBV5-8,CASSQVQGWGTNTGELFF
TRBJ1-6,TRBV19,CASRTGYGNSPLHF